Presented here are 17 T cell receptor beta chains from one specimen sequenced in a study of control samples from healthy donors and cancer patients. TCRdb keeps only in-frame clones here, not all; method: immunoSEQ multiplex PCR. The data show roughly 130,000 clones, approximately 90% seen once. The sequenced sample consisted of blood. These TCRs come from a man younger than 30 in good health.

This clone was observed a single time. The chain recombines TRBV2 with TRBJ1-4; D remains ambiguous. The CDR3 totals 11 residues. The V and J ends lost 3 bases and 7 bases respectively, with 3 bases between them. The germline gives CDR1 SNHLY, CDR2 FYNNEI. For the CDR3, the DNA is TGTGCCAGCAGTGAGGGTGAAAAACTGTTTTTT. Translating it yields CASSEGEKLFF.

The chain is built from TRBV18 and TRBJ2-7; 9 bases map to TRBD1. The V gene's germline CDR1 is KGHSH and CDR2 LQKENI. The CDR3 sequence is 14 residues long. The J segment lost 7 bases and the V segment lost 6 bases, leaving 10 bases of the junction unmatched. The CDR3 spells CASSPGQGFEEQYF. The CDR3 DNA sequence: TGTGCCAGCTCGCCCGGACAGGGGTTCGAGGAGCAGTACTTC. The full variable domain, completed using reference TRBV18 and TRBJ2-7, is NAGVMQNPRHLVRRRGQEARLRCSPMKGHSHVYWYRQLPEEGLKFMVYLQKENIIDESGMPKERFSAEFPKEGPSILRIQQVVRGDSAAYFCASSPGQGFEEQYFGPGTRLTVT.

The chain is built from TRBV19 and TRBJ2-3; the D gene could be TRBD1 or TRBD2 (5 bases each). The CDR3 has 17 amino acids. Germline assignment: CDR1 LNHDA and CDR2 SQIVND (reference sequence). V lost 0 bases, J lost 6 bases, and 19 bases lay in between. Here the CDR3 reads CASSIDLWDASRDTQYF. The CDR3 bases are TGTGCCAGTAGTATAGATCTATGGGACGCCTCTCGGGATACGCAGTATTTT. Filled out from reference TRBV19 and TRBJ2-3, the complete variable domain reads DGGITQSPKYLFRKEGQNVTLSCEQNLNHDAMYWYRQDPGQGLRLIYYSQIVNDFQKGDIAEGYSVSREKKESFPLTVTSAQKNPTAFYLCASSIDLWDASRDTQYFGPGTRLTVL.

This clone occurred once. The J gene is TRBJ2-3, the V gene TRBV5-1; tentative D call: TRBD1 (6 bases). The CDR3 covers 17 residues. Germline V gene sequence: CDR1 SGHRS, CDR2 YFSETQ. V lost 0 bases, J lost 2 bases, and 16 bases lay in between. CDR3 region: CASSLDLAAGDTDTQYF. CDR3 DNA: TGCGCCAGCAGCTTGGATTTGGCCGCAGGGGACACAGATACGCAGTATTTT.

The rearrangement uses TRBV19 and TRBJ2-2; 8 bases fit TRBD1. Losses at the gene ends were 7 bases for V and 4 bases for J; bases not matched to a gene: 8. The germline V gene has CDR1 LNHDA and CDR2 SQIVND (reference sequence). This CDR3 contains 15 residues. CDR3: CASTKTGVVTGELFF. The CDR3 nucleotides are TGTGCCAGTACCAAGACAGGGGTGGTCACCGGGGAGCTGTTTTTT.

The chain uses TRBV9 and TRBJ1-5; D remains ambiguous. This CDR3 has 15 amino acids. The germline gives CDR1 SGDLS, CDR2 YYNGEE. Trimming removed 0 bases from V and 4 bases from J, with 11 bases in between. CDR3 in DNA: TGTGCCAGCAGCGTAGAGGGTCTTTGGAATCAGCCCCAGCATTTT. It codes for CASSVEGLWNQPQHF.

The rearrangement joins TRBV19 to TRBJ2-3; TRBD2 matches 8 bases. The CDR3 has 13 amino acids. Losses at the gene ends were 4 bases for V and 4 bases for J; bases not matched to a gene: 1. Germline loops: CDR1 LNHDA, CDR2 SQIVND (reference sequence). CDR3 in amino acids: CASSTGGADTQYF. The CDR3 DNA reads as TGTGCCAGTAGTACGGGGGGGGCAGATACGCAGTATTTT.

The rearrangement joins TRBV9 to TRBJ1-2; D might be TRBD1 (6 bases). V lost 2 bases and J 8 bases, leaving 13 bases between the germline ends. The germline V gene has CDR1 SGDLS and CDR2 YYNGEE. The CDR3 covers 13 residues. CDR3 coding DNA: TGTGCCAGCAGCGTCGCGGGGGCTTGGGGCTACACCTTC. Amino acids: CASSVAGAWGYTF.

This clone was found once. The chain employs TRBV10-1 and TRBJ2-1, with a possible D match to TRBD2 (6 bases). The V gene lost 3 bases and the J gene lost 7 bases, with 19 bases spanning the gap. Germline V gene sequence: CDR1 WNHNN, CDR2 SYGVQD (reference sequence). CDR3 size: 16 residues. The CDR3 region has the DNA TGCGCCAGCAGTGAAAACCATCCTAGTCGGGGGAATGAGCAGTTCTTC. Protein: CASSENHPSRGNEQFF.

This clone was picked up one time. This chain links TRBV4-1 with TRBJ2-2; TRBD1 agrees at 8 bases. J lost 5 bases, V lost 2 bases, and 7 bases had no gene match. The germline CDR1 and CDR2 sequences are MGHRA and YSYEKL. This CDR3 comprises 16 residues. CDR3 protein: CASSQSQGAGTGELFF. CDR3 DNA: TGCGCCAGCAGCCAATCGCAGGGGGCGGGTACCGGGGAGCTGTTTTTT.

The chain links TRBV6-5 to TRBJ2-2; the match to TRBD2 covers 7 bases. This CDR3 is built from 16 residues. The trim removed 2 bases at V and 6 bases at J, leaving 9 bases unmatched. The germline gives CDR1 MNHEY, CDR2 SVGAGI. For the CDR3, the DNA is TGTGCCAGCAGTTACGGACTAGGTGAAGTTTCCGGGGAGCTGTTTTTT. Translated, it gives CASSYGLGEVSGELFF.

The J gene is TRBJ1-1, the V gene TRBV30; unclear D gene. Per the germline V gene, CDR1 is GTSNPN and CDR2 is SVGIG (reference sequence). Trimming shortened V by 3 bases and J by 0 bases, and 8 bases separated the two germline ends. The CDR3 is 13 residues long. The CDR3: CAWRIGLNTEAFF. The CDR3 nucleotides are TGTGCCTGGAGGATCGGCTTGAACACTGAAGCTTTCTTT.

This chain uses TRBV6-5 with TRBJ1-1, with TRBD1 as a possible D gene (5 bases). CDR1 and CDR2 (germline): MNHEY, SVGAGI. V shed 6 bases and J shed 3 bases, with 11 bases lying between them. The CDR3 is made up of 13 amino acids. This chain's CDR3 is CASSRGVDTEAFF. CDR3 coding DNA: TGTGCCAGCAGCCGGGGGGTGGACACTGAAGCTTTCTTT.

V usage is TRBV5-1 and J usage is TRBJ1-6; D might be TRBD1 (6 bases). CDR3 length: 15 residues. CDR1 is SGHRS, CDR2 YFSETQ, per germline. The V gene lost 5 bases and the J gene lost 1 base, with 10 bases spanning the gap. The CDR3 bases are TGCGCCAGCAGGGACAGTCCGTCCTATAATTCACCCCTCCACTTT. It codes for CASRDSPSYNSPLHF. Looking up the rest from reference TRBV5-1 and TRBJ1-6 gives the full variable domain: KAGVTQTPRYLIKTRGQQVTLSCSPISGHRSVSWYQQTPGQGLQFLFEYFSETQRNKGNFPGRFSGRQFSNSRSEMNVSTLELGDSALYLCASRDSPSYNSPLHFGNGTRLTVT.

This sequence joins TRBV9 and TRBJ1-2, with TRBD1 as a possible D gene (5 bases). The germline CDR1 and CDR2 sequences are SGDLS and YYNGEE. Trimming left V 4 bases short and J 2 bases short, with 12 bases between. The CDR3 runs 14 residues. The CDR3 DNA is TGTGCCAGCAGCCCCGAGGGACGGAACTATGGCTACACCTTC. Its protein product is CASSPEGRNYGYTF.

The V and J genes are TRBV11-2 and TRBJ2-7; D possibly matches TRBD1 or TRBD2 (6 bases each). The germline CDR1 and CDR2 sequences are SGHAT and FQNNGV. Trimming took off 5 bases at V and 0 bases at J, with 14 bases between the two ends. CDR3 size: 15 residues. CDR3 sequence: CASSLGGLPSYEQYV. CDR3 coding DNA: TGTGCCAGCAGCCTCGGGGGCTTACCCTCCTACGAGCAGTACGTC.

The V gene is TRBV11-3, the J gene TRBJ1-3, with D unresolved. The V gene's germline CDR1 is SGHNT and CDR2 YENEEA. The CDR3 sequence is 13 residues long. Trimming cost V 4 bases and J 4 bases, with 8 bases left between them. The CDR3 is CASSSPQGNTIYF. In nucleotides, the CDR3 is TGTGCCAGCAGCTCCCCGCAGGGAAACACCATATATTTT.